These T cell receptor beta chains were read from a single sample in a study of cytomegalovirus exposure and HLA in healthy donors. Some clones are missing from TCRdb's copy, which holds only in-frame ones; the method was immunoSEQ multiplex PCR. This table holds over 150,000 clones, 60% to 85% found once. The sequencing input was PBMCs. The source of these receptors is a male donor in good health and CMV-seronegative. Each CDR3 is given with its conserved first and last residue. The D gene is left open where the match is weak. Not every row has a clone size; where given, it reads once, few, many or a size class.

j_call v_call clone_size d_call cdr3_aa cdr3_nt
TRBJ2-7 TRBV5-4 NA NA CASSLVTGNAYEQYF TGTGCCAGCAGCTTGGTAACAGGAAATGCCTACGAGCAGTACTTC
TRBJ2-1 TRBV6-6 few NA CASSYPPGSNEQFF TGTGCCAGCAGTTACCCCCCTGGGAGCAATGAGCAGTTCTTC
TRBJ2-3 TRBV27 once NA CASSSGGRARDTQYF TGTGCCAGCAGTTCCGGTGGCAGGGCGCGGGATACGCAGTATTTT
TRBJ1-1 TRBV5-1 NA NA CASRGSGYDNTEAFF TGCGCCAGCAGGGGCTCTGGGTACGATAACACTGAAGCTTTCTTT
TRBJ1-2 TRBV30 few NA CAWSVRGGYGYTF TGTGCCTGGAGTGTACGGGGGGGTTATGGCTACACCTTC
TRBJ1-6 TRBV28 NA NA CASSRTGVGVVNSPLHF TGTGCCAGCAGTCGTACTGGGGTAGGGGTAGTTAATTCACCCCTCCACTTT
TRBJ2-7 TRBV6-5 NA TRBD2 CASSGRETHEQYF TGTGCCAGCAGTGGGCGGGAGACCCACGAGCAGTACTTC
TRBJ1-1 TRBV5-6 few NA CASSPGGIRSYTEAFF TGTGCCAGCAGCCCTGGGGGGATCCGTTCGTACACTGAAGCTTTCTTT
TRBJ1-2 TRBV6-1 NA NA CASSEAGVNYGYTF TGTGCCAGCAGTGAAGCAGGGGTGAACTATGGCTACACCTTC
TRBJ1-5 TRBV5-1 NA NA CASSLGGTSNQPQHF TGCGCCAGCAGCCTGGGAGGCACTAGCAATCAGCCCCAGCATTTT
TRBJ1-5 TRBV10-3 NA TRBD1 CAISEGTGLNQPQHF TGTGCCATCAGTGAAGGGACAGGGCTTAATCAGCCCCAGCATTTT
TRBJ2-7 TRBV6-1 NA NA CASSVYEQYF TGTGCCAGCAGTGTTTACGAGCAGTACTTC
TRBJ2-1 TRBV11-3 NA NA CASSLANEQFF TGTGCCAGCAGCTTGGCCAATGAGCAGTTCTTC
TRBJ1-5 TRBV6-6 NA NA CASSSGNQPQHF TGTGCCAGCAGCTCCGGGAATCAGCCCCAGCATTTT
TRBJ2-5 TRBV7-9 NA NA CASSPPGETQYF TGTGCCAGCAGCCCGCCGGGAGAGACCCAGTACTTC
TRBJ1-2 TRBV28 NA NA CASSTPPRTAVELLF TGTGCCAGCAGCACCCCTCCCCGGACAGCCGTAGAACTTTTATTC
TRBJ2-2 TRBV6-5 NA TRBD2 CASSYSRGAHTGELFF TGTGCCAGCAGTTACTCGCGGGGGGCCCACACCGGGGAGCTGTTTTTT
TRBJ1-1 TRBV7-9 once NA CSSSQARGDWTEAFF TGTTCCAGCAGCCAGGCGCGGGGGGATTGGACTGAAGCTTTCTTT
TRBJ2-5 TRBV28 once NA CASMGLEETQYF TGTGCCAGCATGGGGCTAGAGGAGACCCAGTACTTC
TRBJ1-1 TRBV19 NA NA CASSIGGDYTEAFF TGTGCCAGTAGTATAGGGGGGGATTACACTGAAGCTTTCTTT
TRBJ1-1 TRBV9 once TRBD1 CASRSTPGQGDTEAFF TGTGCCAGCAGGTCTACCCCCGGACAGGGGGACACTGAAGCTTTCTTT
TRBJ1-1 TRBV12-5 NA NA CASGGTYTEAFF TGTGCTAGTGGCGGGACTTATACTGAAGCTTTCTTT
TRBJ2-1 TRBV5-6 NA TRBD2 CASSSTSPVRKNEQFF TGTGCCAGCAGTTCGACTAGCCCCGTCAGAAAGAATGAGCAGTTCTTC
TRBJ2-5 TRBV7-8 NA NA CASSSTRGTQYF TGTGCCAGCAGCTCTACACGAGGGACCCAGTACTTC
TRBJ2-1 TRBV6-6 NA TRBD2 CASSRTSGTYNEQFF TGTGCCAGCAGTCGGACTAGCGGAACCTACAATGAGCAGTTCTTC
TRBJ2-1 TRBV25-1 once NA CASSWGGHYNEQFF TGTGCCAGCAGTTGGGGGGGACATTACAATGAGCAGTTCTTC
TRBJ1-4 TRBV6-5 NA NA CASRDGGTNEKLFF TGTGCCAGCAGGGACGGGGGGACTAATGAAAAACTGTTTTTT
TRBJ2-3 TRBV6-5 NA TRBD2 CASSWLADTDTQYF TGTGCCAGCAGTTGGCTAGCGGACACAGATACGCAGTATTTT
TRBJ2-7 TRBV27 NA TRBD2 CASNPGLAGGFEFYEQYF TGTGCCAGCAACCCCGGACTAGCGGGGGGGTTCGAATTCTACGAGCAGTACTTC
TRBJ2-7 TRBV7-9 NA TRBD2 CASSPPPGGYEQYF TGTGCCAGCAGCCCCCCACCGGGGGGCTACGAGCAGTACTTC
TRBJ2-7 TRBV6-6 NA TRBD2 CASSYSKAGGSYEQYF TGTGCCAGCAGTTACTCGAAAGCGGGAGGTTCCTACGAGCAGTACTTC
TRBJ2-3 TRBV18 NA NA CASSPWETDTQYF TGTGCCAGCTCACCATGGGAGACAGATACGCAGTATTTT
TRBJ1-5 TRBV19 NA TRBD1 CASSEQGGRQPQHF TGTGCCAGTAGTGAACAGGGGGGGAGGCAGCCCCAGCATTTT
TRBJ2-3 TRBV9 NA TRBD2 CASNLAGAPLDTQYF TGTGCCAGCAACCTAGCGGGAGCGCCGTTAGATACGCAGTATTTT
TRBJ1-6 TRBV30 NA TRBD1 CAWTPGQPNSPLHF TGTGCCTGGACTCCGGGACAGCCTAATTCACCCCTCCACTTT
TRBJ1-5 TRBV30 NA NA CAWGEVSNQPQHF TGTGCCTGGGGGGAGGTTAGCAATCAGCCCCAGCATTTT
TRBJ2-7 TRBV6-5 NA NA CASSYSFLTGYEQYF TGTGCCAGCAGTTACTCGTTCTTGACAGGCTACGAGCAGTACTTC
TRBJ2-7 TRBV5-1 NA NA CASSFGHEQYF TGCGCCAGCAGCTTTGGCCACGAGCAGTACTTC
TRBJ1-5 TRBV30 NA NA CAWSLTGNLYQPQHF TGTGCCTGGAGTCTAACAGGGAATTTGTATCAGCCCCAGCATTTT
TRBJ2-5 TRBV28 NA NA CATLDSSQETQYF TGTGCCACCCTGGACAGTTCTCAAGAGACCCAGTACTTC
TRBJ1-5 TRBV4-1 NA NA CASSPGGRWGSNQPQHF TGCGCCAGCAGCCCTGGAGGGCGGTGGGGTAGCAATCAGCCCCAGCATTTT
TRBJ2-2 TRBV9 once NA CASSTRWDRGGLALGTGELFF TGTGCCAGCAGCACGCGATGGGACAGGGGGGGACTAGCGTTAGGAACCGGGGAGCTGTTTTTT
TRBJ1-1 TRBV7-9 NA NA CASSLALVGAFF TGTGCCAGCAGCTTAGCGTTAGTCGGAGCTTTCTTT
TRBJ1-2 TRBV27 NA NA CASSRDLLDGYTF TGTGCCAGCAGCCGGGACTTGTTAGATGGCTACACCTTC
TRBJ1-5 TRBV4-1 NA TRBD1 CASSQGPRGTANQPQHF TGCGCCAGCAGCCAAGGGCCGCGCGGGACAGCGAATCAGCCCCAGCATTTT
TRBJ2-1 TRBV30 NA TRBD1 CARDRGRNNEQFF TGTGCCCGCGACAGGGGGCGAAACAATGAGCAGTTCTTC
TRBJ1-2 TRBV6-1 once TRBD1 CASSPDRGEGYTF TGTGCCAGCAGCCCAGACAGGGGCGAAGGCTACACCTTC